This paragraph reports one TCR beta chain. This record comes from a study of control samples from healthy donors and cancer patients. CDR1 and CDR2 from the germline V gene are MNHEY and SMNVEV (reference sequence). The length of the CDR3 is 14 residues. V gave up 3 bases and J gave up 7 bases, with 13 bases separating them. Profiled with immunoSEQ multiplex PCR; TCRdb holds only in-frame clones, not every one. The sample has some 89,000 clones; over 65% are singletons. The chain combines TRBV27 with TRBJ1-5; a possible D gene is TRBD1 (5 bases). This TCR was recovered from a woman between 40 and 50 years old in good health. The specimen was blood. CDR3 sequence reads: CASSFRGGLQPQHF. CDR3 in DNA: TGTGCCAGCAGTTTTAGGGGAGGGCTACAGCCCCAGCATTTT.